The 20 T cell receptor beta chains below all came from one sample that was sequenced in a study of shared clonotypes between healthy human individuals. Only in-frame clones appear in the TCRdb table, and some are missing; sequencing was by immunoSEQ multiplex PCR. The repertoire holds about 1,900,000 clones, with roughly 94% as singletons. Naive CD8 cells comprised CD45RO-negative, CCR7-positively selected cells, excluding terminally differentiated effector memory CD45RA+ cells. The sample was naive CD8+ T cells sorted from blood. These receptors came from a man younger than 35 in good health.

The V and J genes are TRBV5-5 and TRBJ2-7; TRBD2 agrees at 7 bases. The V gene's germline CDR1 is SGHKS and CDR2 YYEKEE (reference sequence). The CDR3 spans 15 residues. V was pared by 1 base and J by 2 bases, with 6 bases of the junction left unmatched. This chain's CDR3 is CASSLLYGGTYEQYF. The CDR3 DNA sequence: TGTGCCAGCAGCTTGCTATACGGGGGGACCTACGAGCAGTACTTC. The whole variable domain, remainder taken from reference TRBV5-5 and TRBJ2-7, is DAGVTQSPTHLIKTRGQQVTLRCSPISGHKSVSWYQQVLGQGPQFIFQYYEKEERGRGNFPDRFSARQFPNYSSELNVNALLLGDSALYLCASSLLYGGTYEQYFGPGTRLTVT.

V and J are TRBV5-1 and TRBJ1-3; D is unclear. CDR1 is SGHRS, CDR2 YFSETQ, per germline. The CDR3 is made up of 15 amino acids. V was trimmed by 0 bases and J by 2 bases, leaving 9 bases between them. CDR3 DNA sequence: TGCGCCAGCAGCTTGGGGGAAACGACTGGAAACACCATATATTTT. The encoded protein is CASSLGETTGNTIYF.

The genes are TRBV4-1 and TRBJ1-1; D is perhaps TRBD1 (5 bases). This CDR3 is built from 15 residues. Germline V gene data show CDR1 as MGHRA and CDR2 as YSYEKL. The V and J ends lost 2 bases and 4 bases respectively, with 14 bases between them. The CDR3 here is CASSQKAGGGTEAFF. For the CDR3, the DNA is TGCGCCAGCAGCCAAAAGGCTGGGGGGGGCACTGAAGCTTTCTTT.

On this clone itself: Different DNA sequences within this sample yield the same CDR3. The chain is built from TRBV19 and TRBJ2-7, with D maybe TRBD1 (5 bases). The ends were cut back, 2 bases at V and 3 bases at J, with 8 bases in the middle. The CDR3 contains 13 residues. Germline lookup yields CDR1 LNHDA and CDR2 SQIVND (reference sequence). CDR3 bases: TGTGCCAGTAGTATAACGACAGTCTACGAGCAGTACTTC. Translation gives CASSITTVYEQYF.

This clone was counted a few times. The chain links TRBV2 to TRBJ1-2; no reliable D call. The CDR3 totals 13 residues. Germline lookup yields CDR1 SNHLY and CDR2 FYNNEI. V lost 8 bases to trimming and J lost 3 bases, with 13 bases between them. CDR3 sequence reads: CASSDGVDYGYTF. CDR3 nucleotides: TGTGCCAGCTCGGACGGAGTTGACTATGGCTACACCTTC.

V gene TRBV6-1 combines with J gene TRBJ2-7, with D perhaps TRBD2 (5 bases). Looked up from germline, CDR1 is MNHNS and CDR2 is SASEGT. This CDR3 has 14 residues. V lost 5 bases, J lost 3 bases, and 14 bases lay in between. CDR3 nucleotide sequence: TGTGCCAGCAGTTATAGCGACCCTGACTACGAGCAGTACTTC. As protein: CASSYSDPDYEQYF.

The V and J genes are TRBV6-5 and TRBJ2-7; possibly TRBD2 for D (6 bases). This CDR3 has 13 amino acids. Germline-derived CDR1 and CDR2 are MNHEY and SVGAGI. Trimming stripped 7 bases from V and 3 bases from J, with 13 bases between. CDR3 DNA: TGTGCCAGCAACGTGGCCGGGGGCTACGAGCAGTACTTC. Translation gives CASNVAGGYEQYF.

V and J are TRBV9 and TRBJ1-4, with D tentatively TRBD1 (5 bases). Deletions cut 0 bases from V and 5 bases from J, with 11 bases between. The germline gives CDR1 SGDLS, CDR2 YYNGEE. The CDR3 sequence is 15 residues long. CDR3 protein: CASSVDWGSNEKLFF. DNA for the CDR3: TGTGCCAGCAGCGTAGATTGGGGCTCAAATGAAAAACTGTTTTTT.

Notes on this clone: This CDR3 is also generated by other DNA sequences in the sample. The chain has TRBV28 and TRBJ2-7; no clear D gene. Germline V CDR1 and CDR2: MDHEN, SYDVKM. This CDR3 has 14 amino acids. Trimming removed 2 bases at V and 1 base at J, with 9 bases between. CDR3 nucleotides: TGTGCCAGCAGTTTAGGGCTGGGTTCCTACGAGCAGTACTTC. Protein sequence: CASSLGLGSYEQYF.

Only one count was recorded for this clone. The J gene is TRBJ2-3, the V gene TRBV13; 8 bases are a match to TRBD2. The length of the CDR3 is 14 residues. The V gene end was trimmed by 2 bases and the J gene end by 6 bases; junction bases not matched to a gene: 4. Per the germline V gene, CDR1 is PRHDT and CDR2 is FYEKMQ (reference sequence). DNA of the CDR3: TGTGCCAGCAGCTTACCAGCGGGGGCCGATACGCAGTATTTT. It is translated as CASSLPAGADTQYF.

The chain links TRBV7-6 to TRBJ2-1, with D possibly called TRBD1 or TRBD2 (5 bases each). CDR3 length: 13 amino acids. Germline CDR1 and CDR2: SGHVS and FNYEAQ. V lost 5 bases to trimming and J lost 4 bases, with 9 bases between them. The CDR3 region has the DNA TGTGCCAGCAGCATGGGACCATACAATGAGCAGTTCTTC. Translation: CASSMGPYNEQFF. Looking up the rest from reference TRBV7-6 and TRBJ2-1 gives the full variable domain: GAGVSQSPRYKVTKRGQDVALRCDPISGHVSLYWYRQALGQGPEFLTYFNYEAQQDKSGLPNDRFSAERPEGSISTLTIQRTEQRDSAMYRCASSMGPYNEQFFGPGTRLTVL.

This rearrangement joins TRBV5-1 to TRBJ2-7; 13 nucleotides align to TRBD2. CDR1 SGHRS and CDR2 YFSETQ come from the germline V gene. The ends lost 0 bases at V and 7 bases at J; junction bases unmatched: 7. CDR3 size: 16 residues. Here the CDR3 reads CASSLGLAGGTEEQYF. The CDR3 coding sequence is TGCGCCAGCAGCTTGGGACTAGCGGGGGGCACTGAAGAGCAGTACTTC. Full variable domain (outside the CDR3, taken from reference TRBV5-1 and TRBJ2-7): KAGVTQTPRYLIKTRGQQVTLSCSPISGHRSVSWYQQTPGQGLQFLFEYFSETQRNKGNFPGRFSGRQFSNSRSEMNVSTLELGDSALYLCASSLGLAGGTEEQYFGPGTRLTVT.

In nucleotides, the CDR3 is TGTGCCAGCAGCGGCCGTATCGATGAGCAGTTCTTC. It translates to CASSGRIDEQFF. The chain carries TRBV7-6 and TRBJ2-1; D is ambiguous. CDR3 length equals 12 residues. In germline, CDR1 is SGHVS, CDR2 FNYEAQ. V was shortened by 5 bases and J by 8 bases, with 10 bases between the two germline ends.

The rearrangement joins TRBV21-1 to TRBJ2-2; the D call of TRBD2 is as the table states it, not checked on the DNA. TRBV21-1 constitutes a pseudogene. This CDR3 contains 21 residues. CDR3 coding DNA: TGTGCCAGCAGCTCCCTGAGCGGGGCTACAGGACTAGCGGGAGAGGGCGGGGAGCTGTTTTTT. Encoded protein: CASSSLSGATGLAGEGGELFF.

The CDR3 loop is CSVGTGTSGYNEQFF. The CDR3 DNA reads as TGCAGCGTTGGAACCGGGACTAGCGGGTACAATGAGCAGTTCTTC. The J gene is TRBJ2-1, the V gene TRBV29-1; 12 bases fit TRBD2. Germline trimming cut 4 bases from V and 4 bases from J; bases unmatched to any gene: 5. From germline, CDR1 is SQVTM and CDR2 ANQGSEA. The CDR3 loop spans 15 amino acids.

This rearrangement joins TRBV2 to TRBJ2-3; TRBD2 aligns across 8 bases. The junction had 1 base not matched to a gene; V was cut back by 5 bases and J by 3 bases. There are 13 residues in the CDR3. CDR1 is SNHLY and CDR2 is FYNNEI in the germline V gene. The CDR3 is CASSSGSTDTQYF. In DNA, the CDR3 is TGTGCCAGCAGTAGCGGGAGTACAGATACGCAGTATTTT. The complete variable domain, with remaining parts taken from reference TRBV2 and TRBJ2-3, reads EPEVTQTPSHQVTQMGQEVILRCVPISNHLYFYWYRQILGQKVEFLVSFYNNEISEKSEIFDDQFSVERPDGSNFTLKIRSTKLEDSAMYFCASSSGSTDTQYFGPGTRLTVL.

The rearrangement uses TRBV9 and TRBJ1-1; 8 bases map to TRBD1. The J segment lost 7 bases and the V segment lost 3 bases, leaving 5 bases of the junction unmatched. CDR3 length: 13 residues. From germline, CDR1 is SGDLS and CDR2 YYNGEE. The chain's CDR3 is CASSGTGGGEAFF. Here the CDR3 DNA reads TGTGCCAGCAGCGGAACAGGGGGAGGTGAAGCTTTCTTT.

The rearrangement joins TRBV2 to TRBJ2-7, with D possibly being TRBD1 (6 bases). The CDR3 has 13 residues. Germline-derived CDR1 and CDR2 are SNHLY and FYNNEI. V was pared by 8 bases and J by 0 bases, with 11 bases between. The CDR3 DNA follows: TGTGCCAGCTTTGGACAGAGCTCCTACGAGCAGTACTTC. Its protein is CASFGQSSYEQYF.

The V gene is TRBV7-9, the J gene TRBJ2-5; possible D gene TRBD2, 5 bases. The CDR3 loop spans 16 amino acids. The germline V gene has CDR1 SEHNR and CDR2 FQNEAQ (reference sequence). V gave up 0 bases and J gave up 5 bases, with 16 bases separating them. DNA for the CDR3: TGTGCCAGCAGCTTAGCTCTAGAGGGTTTTCGGGAGACCCAGTACTTC. This encodes CASSLALEGFRETQYF.

The chain joins TRBV21-1 to TRBJ2-3; TRBD2, the table's D call, lacks a check against the DNA. TRBV21-1 is designated a pseudogene. The CDR3 is made up of 15 amino acids. Written as DNA, the CDR3 is TGTGCCAGCAGGGGACTGCCTGACCGTACAGATACGCAGTATTTT. Translated, it gives CASRGLPDRTDTQYF.